The 4 T cell receptor beta chains listed next were all sequenced from one sample in a study of CD8 T cells in Susac syndrome. RNA amounts of 0.5 to 1 ug underwent reverse transcription with random hexamers. TCRdb re-called the immunoSEQ multiplex PCR reads through MiXCR, storing one row per CDR3 protein. The sample has about 80,000 distinct CDR3 sequences; 94% are singletons. The specimen was CD8+ T cells from PBMCs. The receptor source for this set is a human donor with Susac syndrome.

This clonotype has a handful of counts. The V call is TRBV2, the J call TRBJ2-1; D unresolved. The germline gives CDR1 SNHLY, CDR2 FYNNEI. The CDR3 has 11 amino acids. V shed 5 bases and J shed 8 bases, with 7 bases lying between them. CDR3 nucleotides: TGTGCCAGCAGTCTAGGGTATGAGCAGTTCTTC. Amino acid sequence: CASSLGYEQFF. Filled out from reference TRBV2 and TRBJ2-1, the complete variable domain reads EPEVTQTPSHQVTQMGQEVILRCVPISNHLYFYWYRQILGQKVEFLVSFYNNEISEKSEIFDDQFSVERPDGSNFTLKIRSTKLEDSAMYFCASSLGYEQFFGPGTRLTVL.

This chain uses TRBV13 with TRBJ2-5; possibly TRBD1 or TRBD2 for D (7 bases each). V was shortened by 5 bases and J by 5 bases, with 15 bases between the two germline ends. The CDR3 runs to 14 residues. In germline, CDR1 is PRHDT, CDR2 FYEKMQ (reference sequence). The CDR3 spells CASSQGEGLETQYF. DNA for the CDR3: TGTGCCAGCAGCCAGGGGGAGGGCCTGGAGACCCAGTACTTC.

The chain is built from TRBV29-1 and TRBJ2-1; 7 nucleotides line up with TRBD1. CDR1 is SQVTM and CDR2 is ANQGSEA in the germline V gene. This CDR3 has 13 residues. The V segment lost 5 bases and the J segment 2 bases; nucleotides outside the gene matches: 3. The CDR3 bases are TGCAGCGTTCCCGGGACAGCCTACAATGAGCAGTTCTTC. It translates to CSVPGTAYNEQFF.

The chain uses TRBV7-9 and TRBJ2-5; a possible D gene is TRBD2 (5 bases). The CDR3 has 14 residues. The germline V and J ends were trimmed by 5 bases and 5 bases, with 15 bases remaining between them. Germline V gene data show CDR1 as SEHNR and CDR2 as FQNEAQ (reference sequence). CDR3 sequence: CASSPPEGAETQYF. DNA for the CDR3: TGTGCCAGCAGCCCCCCCGAGGGCGCGGAGACCCAGTACTTC.